The clone carrying this TCR beta chain was found a few times. Its target is unknown. The CDR3 covers 12 residues. The V gene lost 0 bases and the J gene lost 6 bases, with 6 bases spanning the gap. Germline lookup yields CDR1 MNHEY and CDR2 SVGAGI. These data come from a study of beta chain features in type 1 diabetes. Overall study context: Age, gender and cell yields were similar between patients and healthy donors.

Overall study findings and caveats: A possible short-template PCR bias applies equally to patients and controls. Researchers reported that naive, central memory and Treg TCRB repertoires appeared more similar in patients than in healthy donors.

Expressed TCRB transcripts were sequenced because the entire RNA isolate underwent reverse transcription. The repertoire was sequenced with immunoSEQ multiplex PCR; TCRdb's copy has only in-frame clones and lacks some. The sample includes 810,000 or so clones, roughly a sixth of them seen just once. The chain carries TRBV6-5 and TRBJ2-7; D unresolved. The sequence derives from a woman aged 18-29 years in good health. Sequenced material: naive CD4+ T cells from blood. The CDR3 spells CASSYSNSEQYF. The CDR3 DNA is TGTGCCAGCAGTTACTCAAACAGCGAGCAGTACTTC.